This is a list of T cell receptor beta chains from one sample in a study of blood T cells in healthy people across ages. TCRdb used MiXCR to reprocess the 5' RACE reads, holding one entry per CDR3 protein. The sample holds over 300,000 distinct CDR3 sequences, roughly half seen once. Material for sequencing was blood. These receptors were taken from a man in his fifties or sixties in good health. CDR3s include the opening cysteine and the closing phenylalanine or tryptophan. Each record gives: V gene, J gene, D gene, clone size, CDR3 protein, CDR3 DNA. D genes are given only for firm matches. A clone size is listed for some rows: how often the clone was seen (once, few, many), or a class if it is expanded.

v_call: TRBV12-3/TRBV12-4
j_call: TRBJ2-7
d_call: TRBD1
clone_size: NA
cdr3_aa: CASSLKGQGAREQYF
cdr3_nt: TGTGCCAGCAGTTTAAAAGGACAGGGGGCGAGGGAGCAGTACTTC

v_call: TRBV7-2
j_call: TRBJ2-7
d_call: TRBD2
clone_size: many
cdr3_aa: CASSFSGLVYEQYF
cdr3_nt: TGTGCCAGCAGCTTCTCTGGACTAGTCTACGAGCAGTACTTC

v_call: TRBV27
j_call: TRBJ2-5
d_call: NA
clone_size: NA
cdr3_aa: CASNRPGETQYF
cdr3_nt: TGTGCCAGCAACCGACCAGGGGAGACCCAGTACTTC

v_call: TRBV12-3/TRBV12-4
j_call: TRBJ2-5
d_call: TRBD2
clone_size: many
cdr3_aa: CASSSLAGGGQETQYF
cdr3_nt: TGTGCCAGCAGTTCTCTAGCGGGAGGGGGCCAAGAGACCCAGTACTTC

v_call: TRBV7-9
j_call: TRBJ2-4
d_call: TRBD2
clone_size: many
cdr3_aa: CASSFGLAGRENIQYF
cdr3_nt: TGTGCCAGCAGCTTCGGACTAGCGGGAAGGGAAAACATTCAGTACTTC

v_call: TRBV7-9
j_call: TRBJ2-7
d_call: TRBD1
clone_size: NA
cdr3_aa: CASSVTGGRYEQYF
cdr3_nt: TGTGCCAGCAGCGTCACAGGGGGGAGGTACGAGCAGTACTTC

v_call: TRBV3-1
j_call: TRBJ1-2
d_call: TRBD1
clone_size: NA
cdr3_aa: CASSLGQGAHGYTF
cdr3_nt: TGTGCCAGCAGCCTAGGACAGGGAGCGCATGGCTACACCTTC

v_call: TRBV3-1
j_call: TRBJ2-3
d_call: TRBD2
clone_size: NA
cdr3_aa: CASSRPSGRSDTQYF
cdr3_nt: TGTGCCAGCAGTCGTCCTAGCGGGAGATCAGATACGCAGTATTTT

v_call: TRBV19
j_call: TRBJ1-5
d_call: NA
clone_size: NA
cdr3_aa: CASSGSGVGQPQHF
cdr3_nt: TGTGCCAGTAGTGGTTCAGGGGTGGGTCAGCCCCAGCATTTT

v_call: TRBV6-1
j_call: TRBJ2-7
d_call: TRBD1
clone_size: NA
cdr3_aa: CASSAQTGVDEQYF
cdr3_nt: TGTGCCAGCAGTGCCCAGACAGGGGTAGACGAGCAGTACTTC

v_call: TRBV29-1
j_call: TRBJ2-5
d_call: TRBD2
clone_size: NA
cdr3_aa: CSVVPTGGGSETQYF
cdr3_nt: TGCAGCGTTGTCCCGACCGGCGGGGGTAGTGAGACCCAGTACTTC

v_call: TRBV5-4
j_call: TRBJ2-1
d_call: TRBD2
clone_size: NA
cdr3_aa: CASSFGTNSPNEQFF
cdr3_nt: TGTGCCAGCAGCTTTGGGACTAATTCCCCCAATGAGCAGTTCTTC

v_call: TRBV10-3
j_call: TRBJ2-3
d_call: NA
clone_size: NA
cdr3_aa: CAISESKGADTQYF
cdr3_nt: TGTGCCATCAGTGAGTCGAAGGGTGCAGATACGCAGTATTTT

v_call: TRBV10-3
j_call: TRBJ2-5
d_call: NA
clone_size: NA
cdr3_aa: CAITARPRGTQYF
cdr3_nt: TGTGCCATCACGGCGAGACCTAGAGGGACCCAGTACTTC

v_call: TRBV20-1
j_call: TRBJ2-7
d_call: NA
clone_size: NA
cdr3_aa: CSASGSGQPSYEQYF
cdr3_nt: TGCAGTGCTAGCGGAAGCGGGCAGCCTTCCTACGAGCAGTACTTC

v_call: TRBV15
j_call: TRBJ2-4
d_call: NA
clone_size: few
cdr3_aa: CATRGPQDIQYF
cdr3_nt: TGTGCCACCAGGGGCCCACAGGACATTCAGTACTTC

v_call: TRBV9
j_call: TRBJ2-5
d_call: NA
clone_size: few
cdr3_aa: CASSVGVTYQETQYF
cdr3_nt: TGTGCCAGCAGCGTGGGTGTTACGTACCAAGAGACCCAGTACTTC

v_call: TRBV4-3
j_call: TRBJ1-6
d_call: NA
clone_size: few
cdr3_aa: CASSPRTAAGSPLHF
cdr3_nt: TGCGCCAGCAGCCCAAGGACAGCCGCGGGCTCACCCCTCCACTTT

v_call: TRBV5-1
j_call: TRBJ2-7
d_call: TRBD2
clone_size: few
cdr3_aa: CASSLGPGLAYEQYF
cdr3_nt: TGCGCCAGCAGCTTGGGGCCGGGACTAGCGTACGAGCAGTACTTC

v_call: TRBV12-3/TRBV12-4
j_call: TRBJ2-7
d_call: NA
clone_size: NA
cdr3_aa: CASSGTLSLYEQYF
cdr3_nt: TGTGCCAGCAGTGGGACGCTTTCCCTCTACGAGCAGTACTTC

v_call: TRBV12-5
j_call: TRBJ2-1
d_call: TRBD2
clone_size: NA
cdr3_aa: CASGSKVAGGANEQFF
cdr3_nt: TGTGCTAGTGGTTCGAAAGTAGCGGGGGGGGCCAATGAGCAGTTCTTC

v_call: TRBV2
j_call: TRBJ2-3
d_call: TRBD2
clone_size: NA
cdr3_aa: CARGGPDAQYF
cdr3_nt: TGTGCCAGGGGAGGGCCCGATGCGCAGTATTTT

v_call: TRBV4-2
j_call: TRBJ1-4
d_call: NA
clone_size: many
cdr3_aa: CASSQDGRSDEKLFF
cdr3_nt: TGTGCCAGCAGCCAAGATGGGCGCTCTGATGAAAAACTGTTTTTT

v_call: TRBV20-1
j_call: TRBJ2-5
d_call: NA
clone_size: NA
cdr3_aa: CSARKFGGGALETQYF
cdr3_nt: TGCAGTGCTAGAAAGTTTGGAGGGGGCGCGTTGGAGACCCAGTACTTC

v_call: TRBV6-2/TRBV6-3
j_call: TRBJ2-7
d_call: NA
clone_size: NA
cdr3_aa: CASSYEGRGAAVYEQYF
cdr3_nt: TGTGCCAGCAGTTACGAGGGTCGTGGGGCAGCGGTATACGAGCAGTACTTC

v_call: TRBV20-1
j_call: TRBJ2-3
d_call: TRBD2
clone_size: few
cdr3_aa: CSASSTGGATDTQYF
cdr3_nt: TGCAGTGCTAGTTCCACCGGGGGGGCCACAGATACGCAGTATTTT

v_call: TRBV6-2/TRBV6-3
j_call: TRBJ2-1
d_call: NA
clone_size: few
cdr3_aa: CASSITGAGRNEQFF
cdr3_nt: TGTGCCAGCAGCATTACAGGTGCGGGTCGGAATGAGCAGTTCTTC

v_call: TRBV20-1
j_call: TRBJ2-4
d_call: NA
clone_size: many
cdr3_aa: CSVEGGGDKNIQYF
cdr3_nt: TGCAGTGTAGAAGGGGGCGGGGACAAAAACATTCAGTACTTC